The 27 T cell receptor beta chains reported below all come from one sample, sequenced in a study of cytotoxic CD8 clonotypes in ibrutinib-treated CLL. Data came from immunoSEQ multiplex PCR; TCRdb stores just in-frame clones and leaves some out. The table records around 70,000 clones, 75% to 90% of them present only once. This specimen consisted of PBMCs, obtained after 24 months of ibrutinib treatment. All receptors derive from a human donor with chronic lymphocytic leukemia.

The V gene is TRBV5-8, the J gene TRBJ2-5; tentative D call: TRBD2 (6 bases). Germline values: CDR1 SGHTS, CDR2 YDEGEE. V shed 3 bases and J shed 4 bases, with 13 bases lying between them. CDR3 length equals 14 residues. The CDR3 protein is CASSSSLARETQYF. The CDR3 DNA is TGTGCCAGCAGCTCGTCACTAGCACGAGAGACCCAGTACTTC.

The rearrangement links TRBV9 to TRBJ2-7; tentative D call: TRBD1 (6 bases). This CDR3 is 14 amino acids long. Trimming took 1 base from V and 6 from J, leaving 14 bases between them. Per germline, CDR1 SGDLS and CDR2 YYNGEE. CDR3 sequence reads: CASSVTGTSTEQYF. CDR3 nucleotides: TGTGCCAGCAGCGTAACAGGGACCTCGACCGAGCAGTACTTC.

The chain recombines TRBV2 with TRBJ2-7, with 7 bases fitting TRBD2. The CDR3 length is 14 residues. Germline V gives CDR1 SNHLY, CDR2 FYNNEI. The J segment lost 0 bases and the V segment lost 7 bases, leaving 6 bases of the junction unmatched. This chain's CDR3 is CASKTGGYSYEQYF. In DNA, the CDR3 is TGTGCCAGCAAAACGGGAGGCTACTCCTACGAGCAGTACTTC.

In this sample, this clone turned up once. The V and J genes are TRBV29-1 and TRBJ1-4; the D is unclear. Trimming left V 5 bases short and J 4 bases short, with 5 bases between. CDR3 length: 11 amino acids. Germline V gene lookup returns CDR1 SQVTM and CDR2 ANQGSEA. The CDR3 DNA reads as TGCAGCGTTTCCATTAATGAAAAACTGTTTTTT. Translation: CSVSINEKLFF.

This sequence joins TRBV6-6 and TRBJ2-5; 7 bases are shared with TRBD2. Germline CDR1 reads MNHNY; CDR2 reads SVGAGI (reference sequence). There are 15 residues in the CDR3. The ends lost 7 bases at V and 5 bases at J; junction bases unmatched: 13. CDR3 sequence: CASKISGDPLETQYF. The CDR3, as DNA: TGTGCCAGCAAAATCAGCGGGGACCCACTGGAGACCCAGTACTTC.

The rearrangement links TRBV10-3 to TRBJ2-6; TRBD1 matches at 8 bases. The CDR3 loop spans 21 amino acids. The ends lost 8 bases at V and 0 bases at J; junction bases unmatched: 21. Germline CDR1 reads ENHRY; CDR2 reads SYGVKD. The CDR3 sequence: CAIGANLLETGAFSGANVLTF. As DNA, the CDR3 is TGTGCCATCGGGGCAAACCTTTTGGAGACAGGGGCCTTCTCTGGGGCCAACGTCCTGACTTTC.

The chain is built from TRBV6-1 and TRBJ2-3; 8 bases line up with TRBD2. V was pared by 2 bases and J by 4 bases, with 11 bases of the junction left unmatched. This CDR3 has 17 amino acids. The V gene's germline CDR1 is MNHNS and CDR2 SASEGT. The CDR3 protein is CASSERSSGSFADTQYF. CDR3 bases: TGTGCCAGCAGTGAACGGTCCAGCGGGAGTTTTGCAGATACGCAGTATTTT.

This chain links TRBV6-5 with TRBJ1-3, with unresolved D. With 7 bases removed from V and 4 bases from J, the gap between germline ends came to 5 bases. Germline loops: CDR1 MNHEY, CDR2 SVGAGI. CDR3 length equals 11 residues. The CDR3 nucleotides are TGTGCCAGCAATTCCGGAAACACCATATATTTT. Protein sequence: CASNSGNTIYF.

CDR3 bases: TGTGCCAGCAGCTTAAACGAGTACAATGAGCAGTTCTTC. It is translated as CASSLNEYNEQFF. The chain recombines TRBV7-3 with TRBJ2-1; no clear D gene. Per the germline V gene, CDR1 is SGHTA and CDR2 is FQGTGA. Between the trimmed V and J ends, which lost 1 base and 4 bases, there was a span of 5 bases. The CDR3 consists of 13 residues.

The V call is TRBV29-1, the J call TRBJ1-2, with 9 bases fitting TRBD1. Germline CDR1 is SQVTM and CDR2 is ANQGSEA. Losses at the gene ends were 4 bases for V and 6 bases for J; bases not matched to a gene: 0. The length of the CDR3 is 11 residues. The CDR3 coding sequence is TGCAGCGTTGGGACAGGGGATGGCTACACCTTC. Translating gives CSVGTGDGYTF.

There are a few counts of this clone. The gene calls are TRBV4-1 and TRBJ2-7, with a tentative D call TRBD1 (6 bases). The CDR3 is 14 residues long. Germline V gene lookup returns CDR1 MGHRA and CDR2 YSYEKL. The ends were cut back, 2 bases at V and 2 bases at J, with 10 bases in the middle. The CDR3 loop is CASSQPGQTYEQYF. Here the CDR3 DNA reads TGCGCCAGCAGCCAACCGGGACAAACCTACGAGCAGTACTTC.

A few counts support this clone. V gene TRBV9 combines with J gene TRBJ2-6; 7 nucleotides match TRBD2. Germline CDR1 SGDLS, CDR2 YYNGEE. V was pared by 1 base and J by 1 base, with 5 bases of the junction left unmatched. There are 17 residues in the CDR3. The CDR3 DNA is TGTGCCAGCAGCGTATCCCAGGGAGGGTCTGGGGCCAACGTCCTGACTTTC. Translation: CASSVSQGGSGANVLTF.

The chain recombines TRBV5-4 with TRBJ2-2; the match to TRBD2 covers 8 bases. The CDR3 loop spans 17 amino acids. With 2 bases clipped from V and 2 bases from J, the junction kept 8 bases outside the gene matches. Germline V gene sequence: CDR1 SGHNT, CDR2 YYREEE (reference sequence). The CDR3 sequence: CASSLFLAGINTGELFF. CDR3 nucleotide sequence: TGTGCCAGCAGCTTATTTCTAGCGGGCATAAACACCGGGGAGCTGTTTTTT.

The chain couples TRBV2 to TRBJ1-4; possible D gene TRBD1, 5 bases. V was clipped by 6 bases and J by 7 bases, with 9 bases between them. Germline-derived CDR1 and CDR2 are SNHLY and FYNNEI. The CDR3 sequence is 12 residues long. CDR3 nucleotides: TGTGCCAGCAGCCGGGGGGGTGAAAAACTGTTTTTT. Its translation is CASSRGGEKLFF. Full variable domain (outside the CDR3, taken from reference TRBV2 and TRBJ1-4): EPEVTQTPSHQVTQMGQEVILRCVPISNHLYFYWYRQILGQKVEFLVSFYNNEISEKSEIFDDQFSVERPDGSNFTLKIRSTKLEDSAMYFCASSRGGEKLFFGSGTQLSVL.

V usage is TRBV6-6 and J usage is TRBJ2-3; 8 positions agree with TRBD1. Germline CDR1 and CDR2: MNHNY and SVGAGI (reference sequence). V shed 8 bases, J shed 6 bases, and the junction held 10 bases outside the gene matches. CDR3 size: 14 residues. CDR3 DNA: TGTGCCAGCGACAGGGGAAGTTTCTGGGATACGCAGTATTTT. Translating it yields CASDRGSFWDTQYF.

With respect to this clone: The sample holds other DNA sequences that translate to the same CDR3. The chain has TRBV18 and TRBJ2-3; 7 bases agree with TRBD2. Germline trimming cut 3 bases from V and 2 bases from J; bases unmatched to any gene: 2. The CDR3 extends over 14 amino acids. CDR1 KGHSH and CDR2 LQKENI come from the germline V gene. CDR3 sequence reads: CASSPLADTDTQYF. The CDR3 DNA reads as TGTGCCAGCTCACCGCTAGCGGACACAGATACGCAGTATTTT.

The chain joins TRBV2 to TRBJ1-4; D is possibly TRBD1 (5 bases). There are 16 residues in the CDR3. V dropped 6 bases and J dropped 10 bases, with 24 bases sitting between them. Germline lookup yields CDR1 SNHLY and CDR2 FYNNEI. CDR3 DNA sequence: TGTGCCAGCAGCCTGGCGGGAGGACTCGGGGGAGGAAAACTGTTTTTT. Encoded protein: CASSLAGGLGGGKLFF.

The chain couples TRBV6-1 to TRBJ1-5, with a tentative D call TRBD1 (6 bases). V lost 0 bases to trimming and J lost 4 bases, with 19 bases between them. Germline CDR1 reads MNHNS; CDR2 reads SASEGT. This CDR3 is 18 amino acids long. CDR3: CASSEADTSWGANQPQHF. The CDR3 nucleotides read TGTGCCAGCAGTGAAGCTGACACCTCCTGGGGGGCGAATCAGCCCCAGCATTTT.

This sequence joins TRBV7-8 and TRBJ2-5; D remains ambiguous. V lost 5 bases to trimming and J lost 5 bases, with 21 bases between them. CDR1 is SGHVS and CDR2 is FQNEAQ in the germline V gene. The CDR3 is made up of 16 amino acids. The CDR3 DNA is TGTGCCAGCAGCCTTCACAGCGTTGACTTCCCCGAGACCCAGTACTTC. It codes for CASSLHSVDFPETQYF.

The chain links TRBV7-9 to TRBJ2-7; D is perhaps TRBD2 (6 bases). This CDR3 region has 14 residues. V was clipped by 5 bases and J by 0 bases, with 11 bases between them. CDR1 and CDR2 from the germline V gene are SEHNR and FQNEAQ (reference sequence). The CDR3 DNA follows: TGTGCCAGCAGCCCAGGCGGGACCTCCTACGAGCAGTACTTC. This encodes CASSPGGTSYEQYF.

V is TRBV5-1 and J is TRBJ2-5; the D gene is possibly TRBD1 (6 bases). The CDR3 sequence is 15 residues long. Germline CDR1 is SGHRS and CDR2 is YFSETQ. The ends were cut back, 2 bases at V and 0 bases at J, with 11 bases in the middle. CDR3 amino acids: CASSFLQGNQETQYF. DNA for the CDR3: TGCGCCAGCAGCTTTTTACAGGGAAACCAAGAGACCCAGTACTTC.

The rearrangement uses TRBV19 and TRBJ2-1, with 14 bases matching TRBD2. Germline V lookup: CDR1 LNHDA, CDR2 SQIVND (reference sequence). The CDR3 totals 18 residues. V shed 4 bases and J 4 bases; nucleotides not matched to a gene: 9. The chain's CDR3 is CASSKRGLAGVSYNEQFF. The CDR3 nucleotides read TGTGCCAGTAGTAAGAGGGGACTAGCGGGAGTGTCGTACAATGAGCAGTTCTTC. Full variable domain (outside the CDR3, taken from reference TRBV19 and TRBJ2-1): DGGITQSPKYLFRKEGQNVTLSCEQNLNHDAMYWYRQDPGQGLRLIYYSQIVNDFQKGDIAEGYSVSREKKESFPLTVTSAQKNPTAFYLCASSKRGLAGVSYNEQFFGPGTRLTVL.

This chain joins TRBV9 and TRBJ2-1; D possibly corresponds to TRBD2 (5 bases). The V gene lost 4 bases and the J gene lost 2 bases, with 16 bases spanning the gap. The germline V gene has CDR1 SGDLS and CDR2 YYNGEE. This CDR3 comprises 16 residues. The CDR3 here is CASSSRGRTTYNEQFF. The CDR3 region has the DNA TGTGCCAGCAGCTCGAGAGGGCGGACCACCTACAATGAGCAGTTCTTC.

The V call is TRBV11-2, the J call TRBJ2-3; D gene unclear. Trimming took off 5 bases at V and 0 bases at J, with 9 bases between the two ends. The CDR3 is 14 amino acids. Germline loops: CDR1 SGHAT, CDR2 FQNNGV. The CDR3 is CASSTIPSTDTQYF. The CDR3 DNA reads TGTGCCAGCAGCACGATACCTAGCACAGATACGCAGTATTTT.

The chain couples TRBV15 to TRBJ2-5; TRBD2 matches 7 bases. Germline values: CDR1 LNHNV, CDR2 YYDKDF (reference sequence). Trimming removed 1 base from V and 1 base from J; junction bases left unmatched: 6. This CDR3 is 16 amino acids long. CDR3 in amino acids: CATSRVVASGQETQYF. In nucleotides, the CDR3 is TGTGCCACCAGCAGAGTGGTGGCTAGCGGCCAAGAGACCCAGTACTTC.

The chain employs TRBV4-1 and TRBJ2-7; D may match TRBD1 or TRBD2 (5 bases each). V was shortened by 1 base and J by 1 base, with 11 bases between the two germline ends. The CDR3 is 15 amino acids. Germline CDR1 and CDR2: MGHRA and YSYEKL. The CDR3 is CASSQGWDGSYEQYF. CDR3 coding DNA: TGCGCCAGCAGCCAAGGGTGGGACGGATCCTACGAGCAGTACTTC.

The chain links TRBV30 to TRBJ2-3, with TRBD2 matching over 9 bases. CDR3 length equals 17 residues. CDR1 and CDR2 (germline): GTSNPN, SVGIG (reference sequence). Trimming took 0 bases from V and 2 from J; bases not matched to a gene: 9. The CDR3 reads CAWSVRSASGATDTQYF. DNA of the CDR3: TGTGCCTGGAGTGTAAGATCGGCTAGCGGGGCCACAGATACGCAGTATTTT.